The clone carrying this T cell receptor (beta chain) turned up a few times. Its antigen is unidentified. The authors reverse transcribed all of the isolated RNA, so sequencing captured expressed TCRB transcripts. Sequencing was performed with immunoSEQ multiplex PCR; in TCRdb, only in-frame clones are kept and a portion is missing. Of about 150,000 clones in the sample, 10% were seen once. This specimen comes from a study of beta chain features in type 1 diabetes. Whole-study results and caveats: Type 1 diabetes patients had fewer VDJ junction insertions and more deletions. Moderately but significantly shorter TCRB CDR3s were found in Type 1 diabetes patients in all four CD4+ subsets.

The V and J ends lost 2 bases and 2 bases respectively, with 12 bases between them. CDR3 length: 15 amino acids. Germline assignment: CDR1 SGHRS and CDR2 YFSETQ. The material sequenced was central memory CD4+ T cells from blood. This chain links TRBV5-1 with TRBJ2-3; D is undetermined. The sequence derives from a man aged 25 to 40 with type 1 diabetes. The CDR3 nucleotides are TGCGCCAGCAGCTTAACTCTACTGATCACAGATACGCAGTATTTT. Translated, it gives CASSLTLLITDTQYF.